Presented here are 6 T cell receptor beta chains from one specimen sequenced in a study of tumor and adjacent non-tumor tissue in lung cancer. No cell sorting was done before RNA was extracted from the tissue. This non-tumor lung sample came from over 3 cm beyond the tumor edge. The library came from three nested PCR rounds adapted from ARM-PCR protocols. From the multiplex PCR reads, TCRdb called clonotypes with MiXCR, one entry per CDR3 protein. The profile covers some 100,000 distinct CDR3 sequences, with 62% appearing a single time and around 17% taken by the ten largest. The sample comprised distant non-tumor lung tissue. The receptors originated from a man in his fifties or sixties with non-small cell lung cancer.

The genes are TRBV6-6 and TRBJ1-4, with D uncertain. Germline-derived CDR1 and CDR2 are MNHNY and SVGAGI (reference sequence). Trimming pared 11 bases from V and 4 bases from J, leaving 14 bases between. The CDR3 has 13 residues. This CDR3 reads CAGGYRLNEKLFF. For the CDR3, the DNA is TGTGCCGGCGGTTATAGGCTTAATGAAAAACTGTTTTTT.

This clonotype appeared many times. The J gene is TRBJ2-2, the V gene TRBV5-1; D is uncertain. The CDR3 covers 16 residues. Germline V lookup: CDR1 SGHRS, CDR2 YFSETQ. Trimming pared 1 base from V and 0 bases from J, leaving 10 bases between. The CDR3, as DNA: TGCGCCAGCAGCTTGAATGAGATCTCGAACACCGGGGAGCTGTTTTTT. Amino acids: CASSLNEISNTGELFF.

This clonotype came up many times. CDR3 bases: TGTGCCAGCTTGGAGCCGGGACTAGCGATTTACGAGCAGTACTTC. Its translation is CASLEPGLAIYEQYF. This chain uses TRBV6-2 or TRBV6-3 with TRBJ2-7; 10 positions match TRBD2. CDR3 length equals 15 residues. CDR1 and CDR2 from the germline V gene are MNHEY and SVGEGT. V lost 8 bases, J lost 4 bases, and 11 bases stayed unmatched.

This clonotype has at least ten counts. The genes are TRBV6-6 and TRBJ2-3; TRBD1 matches 10 bases. The length of the CDR3 is 15 residues. The ends lost 6 bases at V and 4 bases at J; junction bases unmatched: 7. CDR1 and CDR2 (germline): MNHNY, SVGAGI (reference sequence). CDR3 protein: CASSPGQGQADTQYF. The CDR3 DNA sequence: TGTGCCAGCAGCCCGGGACAGGGGCAGGCAGATACGCAGTATTTT.

By its share, this clonotype is medium-sized. This chain uses TRBV28 with TRBJ1-1; D unclear. Germline V lookup: CDR1 MDHEN, CDR2 SYDVKM. The CDR3 has 13 amino acids. Trimming cost V 2 bases and J 10 bases, with 14 bases left between them. This CDR3 reads CASSLGTYKGAFF. CDR3 in DNA: TGTGCCAGCAGTTTAGGCACATACAAAGGAGCTTTCTTT.

There are a few counts of this clonotype. A read error is possible here, since a much larger clone lies one base away. The conserved closing phenylalanine or tryptophan is absent in this CDR3, likely reflecting a read error. The chain combines TRBV11-2 with TRBJ2-7, with TRBD1 identical over 7 bases. The germline V gene encodes CDR1 SGHAT and CDR2 FQNNGV. This CDR3 is 14 amino acids long. With 7 bases clipped from V and 5 bases from J, the junction kept 11 bases outside the gene matches. CDR3 DNA sequence: TGTGCCAGCAACCTTGGACAGGACGTCCACGAGCAGTACATC. Amino acids: CASNLGQDVHEQYI.